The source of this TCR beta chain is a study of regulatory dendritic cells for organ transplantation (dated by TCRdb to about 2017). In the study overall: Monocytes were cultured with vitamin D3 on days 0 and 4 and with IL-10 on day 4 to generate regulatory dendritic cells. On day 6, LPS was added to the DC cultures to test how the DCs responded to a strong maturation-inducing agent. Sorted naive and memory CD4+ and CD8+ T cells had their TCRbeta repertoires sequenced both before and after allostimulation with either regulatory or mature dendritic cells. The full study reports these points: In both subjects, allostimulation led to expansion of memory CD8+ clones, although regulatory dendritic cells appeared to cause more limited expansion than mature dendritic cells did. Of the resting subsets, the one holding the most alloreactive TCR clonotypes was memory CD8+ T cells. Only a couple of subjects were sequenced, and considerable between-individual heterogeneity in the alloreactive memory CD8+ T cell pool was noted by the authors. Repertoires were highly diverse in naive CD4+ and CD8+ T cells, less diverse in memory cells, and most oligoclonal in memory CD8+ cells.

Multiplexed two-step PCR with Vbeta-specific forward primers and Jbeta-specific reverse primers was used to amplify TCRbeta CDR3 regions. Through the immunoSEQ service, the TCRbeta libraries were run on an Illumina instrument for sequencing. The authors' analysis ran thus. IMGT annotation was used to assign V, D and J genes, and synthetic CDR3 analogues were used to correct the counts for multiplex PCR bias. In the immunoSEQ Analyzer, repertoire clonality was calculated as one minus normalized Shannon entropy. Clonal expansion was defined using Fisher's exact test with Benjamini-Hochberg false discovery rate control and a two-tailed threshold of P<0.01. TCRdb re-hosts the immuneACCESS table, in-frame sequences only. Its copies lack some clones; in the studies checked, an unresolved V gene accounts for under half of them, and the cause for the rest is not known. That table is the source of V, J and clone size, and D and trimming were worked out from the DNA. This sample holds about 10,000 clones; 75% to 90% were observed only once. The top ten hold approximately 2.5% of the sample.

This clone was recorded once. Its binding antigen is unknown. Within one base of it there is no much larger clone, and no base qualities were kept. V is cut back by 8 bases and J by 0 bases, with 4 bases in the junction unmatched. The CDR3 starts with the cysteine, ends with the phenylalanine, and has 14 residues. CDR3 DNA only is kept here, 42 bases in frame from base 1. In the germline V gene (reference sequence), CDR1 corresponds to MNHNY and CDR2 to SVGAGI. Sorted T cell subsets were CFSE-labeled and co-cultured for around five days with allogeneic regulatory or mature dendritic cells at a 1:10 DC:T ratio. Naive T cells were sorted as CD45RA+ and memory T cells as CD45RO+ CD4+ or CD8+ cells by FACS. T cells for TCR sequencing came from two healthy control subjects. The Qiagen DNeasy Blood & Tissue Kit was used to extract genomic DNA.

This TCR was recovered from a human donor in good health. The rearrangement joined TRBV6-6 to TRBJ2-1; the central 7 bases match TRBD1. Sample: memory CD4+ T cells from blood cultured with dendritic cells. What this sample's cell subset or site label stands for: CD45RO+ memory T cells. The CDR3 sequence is CASCAGGSYNEQFF. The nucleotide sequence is TGTGCCAGCTGCGCAGGGGGCTCCTACAATGAGCAGTTCTTC.